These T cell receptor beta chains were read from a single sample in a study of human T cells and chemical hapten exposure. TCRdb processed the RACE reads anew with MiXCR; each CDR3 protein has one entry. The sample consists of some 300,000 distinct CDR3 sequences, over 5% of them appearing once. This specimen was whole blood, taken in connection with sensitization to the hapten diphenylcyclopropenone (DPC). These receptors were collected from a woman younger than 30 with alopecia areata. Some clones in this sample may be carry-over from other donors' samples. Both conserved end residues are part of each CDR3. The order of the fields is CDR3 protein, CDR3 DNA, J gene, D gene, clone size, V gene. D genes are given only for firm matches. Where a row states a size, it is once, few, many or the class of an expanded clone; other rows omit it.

CASYPGGTSGNTIYF	TGTGCCTCCTATCCCGGGGGAACCTCTGGAAACACCATATATTTT	TRBJ1-3	.	many	TRBV10-3
CSVPTGQGDSPLHF	TGCAGCGTGCCAACGGGACAGGGGGATTCACCCCTCCACTTT	TRBJ1-6	TRBD1	.	TRBV29-1
CASSVDSSNQPQHF	TGTGCCAGCAGCGTAGACAGTAGCAATCAGCCCCAGCATTTT	TRBJ1-5	.	.	TRBV9
CASSTSAGATFRNEKLFF	TGTGCCAGCAGTACTAGCGCGGGGGCGACTTTCCGGAATGAAAAACTGTTTTTT	TRBJ1-4	.	few	TRBV6-1
CASKTGSAEGYGYTF	TGTGCCAGCAAAACTGGATCAGCCGAGGGCTATGGCTACACCTTC	TRBJ1-2	.	.	TRBV28
CASYPGGLVTNEKLFF	TGTGCCAGCTACCCCGGGGGGCTGGTAACTAATGAAAAACTGTTTTTT	TRBJ1-4	.	.	TRBV28
CASSGGLAGDQETQYF	TGTGCCAGCAGCGGCGGACTAGCGGGGGACCAAGAGACCCAGTACTTC	TRBJ2-5	TRBD2	hyperexpanded	TRBV9
CASSLYGQGSHEQYF	TGTGCCAGCAGCTTATATGGACAGGGGTCCCACGAGCAGTACTTC	TRBJ2-7	TRBD1	many	TRBV7-3
CASSSLERRKYYGYTF	TGTGCCAGCAGTTCACTGGAGAGGAGGAAGTACTATGGCTACACCTTC	TRBJ1-2	.	.	TRBV6-2/TRBV6-3
CASRWTKDEQFF	TGTGCCAGCAGATGGACAAAGGATGAGCAGTTCTTC	TRBJ2-1	.	few	TRBV11-2
CASSLSQGGTYEQYF	TGTGCCAGCAGTTTATCCCAGGGAGGGACCTACGAGCAGTACTTC	TRBJ2-7	TRBD2	.	TRBV28
CASRGLKETQYF	TGTGCCAGCAGGGGCCTGAAAGAGACCCAGTACTTC	TRBJ2-5	.	.	TRBV28
CASISGGHTDTQYF	TGTGCCAGCATTTCCGGGGGGCACACAGATACGCAGTATTTT	TRBJ2-3	.	few	TRBV28
CAISRAGGEKLFF	TGTGCCATCTCTAGGGCTGGGGGTGAAAAACTGTTTTTT	TRBJ1-4	.	many	TRBV10-3
CASSLWQRGSTDTQYF	TGTGCCAGCAGTTTATGGCAGCGGGGAAGCACAGATACGCAGTATTTT	TRBJ2-3	TRBD2	.	TRBV28
CASSQDFVGPIYGYTF	TGCGCCAGCAGCCAAGATTTCGTAGGGCCTATCTATGGCTACACCTTC	TRBJ1-2	.	.	TRBV4-3
CASSQDSLGNQPQHF	TGCGCCAGCAGCCAAGATAGTCTCGGCAATCAGCCCCAGCATTTT	TRBJ1-5	.	.	TRBV4-3
CSVVGLAVTTDTQYF	TGCAGCGTTGTCGGGCTAGCGGTCACCACAGATACGCAGTATTTT	TRBJ2-3	TRBD2	many	TRBV29-1
CASSYPTVRPYGYTF	TGTGCCAGCAGTTATCCGACAGTAAGGCCTTATGGCTACACCTTC	TRBJ1-2	.	many	TRBV6-2/TRBV6-3
CASSQGNEQYF	TGTGCCAGCTCACAGGGGAACGAGCAGTACTTC	TRBJ2-7	.	many	TRBV18
CASSSRGQPPYEQYF	TGCGCCAGCAGCTCCCGAGGACAGCCACCCTACGAGCAGTACTTC	TRBJ2-7	.	.	TRBV5-1
CASSAGDLGISSTDTQYF	TGTGCCAGCAGCGCGGGGGACTTAGGAATATCTAGCACAGATACGCAGTATTTT	TRBJ2-3	.	few	TRBV9
CASRPGHQDMDTQYF	TGTGCCAGCAGACCGGGACACCAAGATATGGATACGCAGTATTTT	TRBJ2-3	.	many	TRBV6-2/TRBV6-3
CASSQDRSLETQYF	TGTGCCAGCAGCCAAGATAGGAGTTTGGAGACCCAGTACTTC	TRBJ2-5	.	many	TRBV3-1
CSASQGSTDTQYF	TGCAGTGCTAGTCAGGGAAGCACAGATACGCAGTATTTT	TRBJ2-3	.	.	TRBV20-1
CASSSPTWVHTEAFF	TGTGCCAGCAGTTCCCCCACGTGGGTGCACACTGAAGCTTTCTTT	TRBJ1-1	.	few	TRBV28
CASSFLPPGQRQNSPLHF	TGCGCCAGCAGCTTCTTACCTCCGGGACAGAGGCAAAATTCACCCCTCCACTTT	TRBJ1-6	TRBD1	few	TRBV5-1
CSVDGNSGNTIYF	TGCAGCGTTGACGGCAACTCTGGAAACACCATATATTTT	TRBJ1-3	.	many	TRBV29-1
CASSLVSPDTQYF	TGTGCCAGCAGCTTAGTTTCACCGGATACGCAGTATTTT	TRBJ2-3	.	many	TRBV7-2
CASSLVLGMGSNQPQHF	.	TRBJ1-5	.	many	TRBV12-3/TRBV12-4
CASSSEAGTDTQYF	TGCGCCAGCAGCTCCGAGGCAGGGACAGATACGCAGTATTTT	TRBJ2-3	.	many	TRBV5-1
CASSRTGTEQYF	TGCGCCAGCAGCCGAACAGGGACCGAGCAGTACTTC	TRBJ2-7	.	.	TRBV4-1
CASSLRATPGEKLFF	TGTGCCAGCAGCTTAAGGGCCACCCCAGGGGAAAAACTGTTTTTT	TRBJ1-4	.	.	TRBV7-2
CSARHDSNQPQHF	TGCAGTGCTAGGCACGATAGCAATCAGCCCCAGCATTTT	TRBJ1-5	.	many	TRBV20-1
CSARRQGTEAFF	TGCAGTGCTAGGAGGCAGGGCACTGAAGCTTTCTTT	TRBJ1-1	.	many	TRBV20-1
CASSYGTGEKLFF	TGTGCCAGCAGCTACGGGACAGGGGAAAAACTGTTTTTT	TRBJ1-4	TRBD1	many	TRBV6-6
CATRGVGNTEAFF	TGTGCCACCCGGGGTGTGGGAAACACTGAAGCTTTCTTT	TRBJ1-1	.	many	TRBV24-1
CASVSANYGYTF	TGTGCCAGCGTCTCAGCTAACTATGGCTACACCTTC	TRBJ1-2	.	few	TRBV6-2/TRBV6-3
CASFTGTGIEETEAFF	TGTGCGTCTTTTACCGGGACAGGAATAGAAGAAACTGAAGCTTTCTTT	TRBJ1-1	TRBD1	.	TRBV6-5
CASSKTAASYQPQHF	TGTGCCAGCAGTAAAACAGCCGCCTCCTATCAGCCCCAGCATTTT	TRBJ1-5	.	few	TRBV27
CASNRVARVEAFF	TGTGCCAGCAACAGGGTCGCCAGGGTTGAAGCTTTCTTT	TRBJ1-1	.	many	TRBV6-2/TRBV6-3
CASSLTWRGNNEQFF	TGCGCCAGCAGCTTGACGTGGAGGGGAAACAATGAGCAGTTCTTC	TRBJ2-1	.	few	TRBV5-1
CASSEEEGGSSYNSPLHF	TGTGCCAGCAGTGAGGAAGAAGGGGGGAGCTCCTATAATTCACCCCTCCACTTT	TRBJ1-6	.	.	TRBV2
CASSPLAGGSYYNSPLHF	TGTGCCAGCAGCCCCCTCGCGGGCGGGTCCTACTATAATTCACCCCTCCACTTT	TRBJ1-6	.	.	TRBV12-3/TRBV12-4
CASGPRGFIAKNIQYF	TGTGCCAGCGGACCCCGGGGCTTTATAGCCAAAAACATTCAGTACTTC	TRBJ2-4	.	.	TRBV27
CASSLSGSSLSGNTIYF	TGTGCCAGCAGTTTGTCAGGGAGCAGCCTCTCTGGAAACACCATATATTTT	TRBJ1-3	.	many	TRBV11-2
CASSSTGGEETQYF	TGTGCCAGCAGCTCCACAGGGGGTGAGGAGACCCAGTACTTC	TRBJ2-5	TRBD1	many	TRBV7-9
CATRTGSYEQYF	TGTGCCACCAGGACAGGCTCCTACGAGCAGTACTTC	TRBJ2-7	TRBD1	many	TRBV6-6
CASSSDDYYGYTF	TGTGCCAGCAGTTCGGACGACTACTATGGCTACACCTTC	TRBJ1-2	.	few	TRBV6-6
CASSHPTGGVATEAFF	TGCGCCAGCAGCCATCCTACTGGGGGGGTAGCGACTGAAGCTTTCTTT	TRBJ1-1	.	.	TRBV4-1
CASRKRRDRGLGTSTDTQYF	TGTGCCAGCAGAAAGCGCCGGGACAGGGGTTTGGGAACTAGCACAGATACGCAGTATTTT	TRBJ2-3	TRBD1	.	TRBV6-1
CASQRTGAQPQHF	TGTGCCAGCCAAAGAACGGGGGCTCAGCCCCAGCATTTT	TRBJ1-5	.	many	TRBV12-3/TRBV12-4
CASSPQGTREDTQYF	TGTGCCAGCAGCCCCCAAGGGACTAGGGAAGATACGCAGTATTTT	TRBJ2-3	TRBD2	few	TRBV11-3